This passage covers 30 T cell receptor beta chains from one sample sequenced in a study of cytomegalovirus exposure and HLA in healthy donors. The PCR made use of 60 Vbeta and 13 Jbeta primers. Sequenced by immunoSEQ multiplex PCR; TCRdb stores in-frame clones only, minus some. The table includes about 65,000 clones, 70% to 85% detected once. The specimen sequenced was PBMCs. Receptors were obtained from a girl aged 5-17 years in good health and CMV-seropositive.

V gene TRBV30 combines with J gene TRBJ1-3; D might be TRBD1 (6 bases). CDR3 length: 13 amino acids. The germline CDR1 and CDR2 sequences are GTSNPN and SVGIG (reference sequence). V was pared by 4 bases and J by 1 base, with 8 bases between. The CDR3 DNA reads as TGTGCCTGGAACAGGGAATCTGGAAACACCATATATTTT. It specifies CAWNRESGNTIYF.

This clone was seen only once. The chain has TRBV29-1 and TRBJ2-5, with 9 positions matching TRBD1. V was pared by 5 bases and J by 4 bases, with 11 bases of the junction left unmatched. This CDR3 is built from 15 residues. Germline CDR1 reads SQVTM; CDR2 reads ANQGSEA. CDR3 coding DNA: TGCAGCGTTATCAGATGGACAGGGGTGCGAGAGACCCAGTACTTC. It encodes CSVIRWTGVRETQYF.

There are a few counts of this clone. The CDR3 here is CASRTRTARVYEQYF. The CDR3 DNA is TGTGCCAGCAGAACCCGGACAGCTCGAGTCTACGAGCAGTACTTC. The chain links TRBV5-6 to TRBJ2-7; weak D call: TRBD1 (6 bases). Trimming removed 5 bases from V and 3 bases from J, with 18 bases in between. Per the germline V gene, CDR1 is SGHDT and CDR2 is YYEEEE. This CDR3 contains 15 residues.

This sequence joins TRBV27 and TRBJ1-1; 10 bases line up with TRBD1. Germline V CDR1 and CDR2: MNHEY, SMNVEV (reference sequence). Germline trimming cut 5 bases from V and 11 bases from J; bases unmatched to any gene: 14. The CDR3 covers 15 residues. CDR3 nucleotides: TGTGCCAGCAGTGCTTTCCCGGGACAGGGGAGCCAGGCTTTCTTT. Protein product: CASSAFPGQGSQAFF.

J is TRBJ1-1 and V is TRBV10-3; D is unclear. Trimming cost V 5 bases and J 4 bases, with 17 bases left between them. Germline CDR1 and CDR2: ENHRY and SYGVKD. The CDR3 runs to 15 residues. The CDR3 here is CAISPGPPRGTEAFF. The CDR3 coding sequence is TGTGCCATCAGTCCTGGGCCCCCCCGGGGCACTGAAGCTTTCTTT.

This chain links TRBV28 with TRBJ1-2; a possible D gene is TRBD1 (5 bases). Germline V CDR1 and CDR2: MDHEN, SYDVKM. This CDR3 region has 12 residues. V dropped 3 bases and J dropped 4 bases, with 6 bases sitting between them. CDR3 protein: CASSLGGYGYTF. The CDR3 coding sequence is TGTGCCAGCAGTTTGGGGGGCTATGGCTACACCTTC.

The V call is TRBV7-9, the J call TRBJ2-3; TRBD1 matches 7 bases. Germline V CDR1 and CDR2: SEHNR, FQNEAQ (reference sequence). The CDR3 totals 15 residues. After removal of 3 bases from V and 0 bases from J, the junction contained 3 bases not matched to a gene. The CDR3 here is CASSFRGLSTDTQYF. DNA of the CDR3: TGTGCCAGCAGCTTTAGGGGGCTGAGCACAGATACGCAGTATTTT. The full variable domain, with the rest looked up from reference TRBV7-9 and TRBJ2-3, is DTGVSQNPRHKITKRGQNVTFRCDPISEHNRLYWYRQTLGQGPEFLTYFQNEAQLEKSRLLSDRFSAERPKGSFSTLEIQRTEQGDSAMYLCASSFRGLSTDTQYFGPGTRLTVL.

In DNA form, the CDR3 reads TGTGCCAGCCCAGGGGCGGGGGGGCCAGATACGCAGTATTTT. Its translation is CASPGAGGPDTQYF. This chain uses TRBV7-2 with TRBJ2-3; 9 bases agree with TRBD2. CDR1 is SGHTA, CDR2 FQGNSA, per germline. The CDR3 contains 14 residues. The V and J ends lost 8 bases and 4 bases, in that order; junction bases with no gene match: 7. Using reference TRBV7-2 and TRBJ2-3 for the parts outside the CDR3, the full variable domain is GAGVSQSPSNKVTEKGKDVELRCDPISGHTALYWYRQSLGQGLEFLIYFQGNSAPDKSGLPSDRFSAERTGGSVSTLTIQRTQQEDSAVYLCASPGAGGPDTQYFGPGTRLTVL.

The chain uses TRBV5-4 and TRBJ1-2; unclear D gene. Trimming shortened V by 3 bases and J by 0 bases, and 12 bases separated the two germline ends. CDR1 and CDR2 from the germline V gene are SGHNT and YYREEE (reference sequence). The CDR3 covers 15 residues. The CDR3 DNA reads TGTGCCAGCAGCTCTAACGGGTCTCCTAACTATGGCTACACCTTC. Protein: CASSSNGSPNYGYTF.

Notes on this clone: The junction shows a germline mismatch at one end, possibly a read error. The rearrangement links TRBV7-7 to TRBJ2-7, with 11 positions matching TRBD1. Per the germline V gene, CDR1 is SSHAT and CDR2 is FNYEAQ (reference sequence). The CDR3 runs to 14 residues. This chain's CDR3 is CASSSGTGGYEQYF. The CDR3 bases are TGTGCTAGCAGCTCCGGGACAGGGGGTTACGAGCAGTACTTC.

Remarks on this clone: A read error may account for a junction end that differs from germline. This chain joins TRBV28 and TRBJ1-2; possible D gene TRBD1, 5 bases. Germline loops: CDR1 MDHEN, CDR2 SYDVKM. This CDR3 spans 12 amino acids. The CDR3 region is CASYTWRGELHF. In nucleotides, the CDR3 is TGTGCCAGCTACACCTGGAGGGGAGAGCTTCACTTC.

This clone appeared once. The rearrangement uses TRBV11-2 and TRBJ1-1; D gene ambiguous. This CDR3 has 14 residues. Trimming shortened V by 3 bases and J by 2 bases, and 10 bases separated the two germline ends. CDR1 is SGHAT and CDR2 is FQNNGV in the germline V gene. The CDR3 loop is CASSFPGINTEAFF. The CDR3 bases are TGTGCCAGCAGCTTCCCGGGAATAAACACTGAAGCTTTCTTT.

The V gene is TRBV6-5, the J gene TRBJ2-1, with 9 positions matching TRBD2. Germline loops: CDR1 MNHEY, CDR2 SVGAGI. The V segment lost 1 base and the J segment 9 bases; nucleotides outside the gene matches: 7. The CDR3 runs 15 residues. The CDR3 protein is CASSYFQRGVSEQFF. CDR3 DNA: TGTGCCAGCAGTTACTTCCAGCGGGGGGTGAGTGAGCAGTTCTTC.

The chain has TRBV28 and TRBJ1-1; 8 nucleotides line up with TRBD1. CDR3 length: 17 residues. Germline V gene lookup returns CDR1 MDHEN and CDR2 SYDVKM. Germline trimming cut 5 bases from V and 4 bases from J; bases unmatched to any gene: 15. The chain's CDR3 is CASSHPLLQGDSTEAFF. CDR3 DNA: TGTGCCAGCAGTCACCCCTTATTACAGGGGGATAGCACTGAAGCTTTCTTT.

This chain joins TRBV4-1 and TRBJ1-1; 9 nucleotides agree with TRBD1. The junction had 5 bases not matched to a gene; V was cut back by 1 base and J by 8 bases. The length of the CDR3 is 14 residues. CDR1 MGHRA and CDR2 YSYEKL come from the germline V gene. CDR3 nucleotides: TGCGCCAGCAGCCAAGGGACAGGGGAATTGGAAGCTTTCTTT. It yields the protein CASSQGTGELEAFF.

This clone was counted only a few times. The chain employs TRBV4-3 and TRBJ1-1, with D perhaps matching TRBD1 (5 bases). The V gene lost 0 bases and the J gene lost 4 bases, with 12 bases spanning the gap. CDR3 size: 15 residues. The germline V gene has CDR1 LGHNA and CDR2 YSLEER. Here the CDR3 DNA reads TGCGCCAGCAGCCAAGATTCCCAGGGTGGCACTGAAGCTTTCTTT. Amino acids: CASSQDSQGGTEAFF.

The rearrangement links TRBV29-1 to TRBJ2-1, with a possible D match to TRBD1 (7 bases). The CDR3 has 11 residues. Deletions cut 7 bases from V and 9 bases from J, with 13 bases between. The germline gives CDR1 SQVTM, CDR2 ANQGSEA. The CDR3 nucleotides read TGCAGCGGCCAGGGGGGTGGTGAGCAGTTCTTC. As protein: CSGQGGGEQFF.

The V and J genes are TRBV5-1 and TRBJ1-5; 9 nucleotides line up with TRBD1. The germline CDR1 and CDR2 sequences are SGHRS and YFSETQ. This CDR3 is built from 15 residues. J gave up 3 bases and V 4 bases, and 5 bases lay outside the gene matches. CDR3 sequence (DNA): TGCGCCAGCAGCGAGACAGGGGGTCCCAATCAGCCCCAGCATTTT. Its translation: CASSETGGPNQPQHF.

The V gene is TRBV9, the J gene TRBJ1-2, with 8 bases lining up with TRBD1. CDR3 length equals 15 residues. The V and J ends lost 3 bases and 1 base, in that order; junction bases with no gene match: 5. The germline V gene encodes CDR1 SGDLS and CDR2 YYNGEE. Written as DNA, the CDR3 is TGTGCCAGCAGCGCAAGACAGGGGAATAACTATGGCTACACCTTC. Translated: CASSARQGNNYGYTF.

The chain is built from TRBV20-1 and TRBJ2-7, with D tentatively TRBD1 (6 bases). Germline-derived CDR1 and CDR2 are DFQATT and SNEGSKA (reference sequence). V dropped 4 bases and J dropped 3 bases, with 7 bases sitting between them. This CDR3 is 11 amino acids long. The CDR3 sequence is CSANRDYEQYF. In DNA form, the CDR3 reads TGCAGTGCTAACAGGGACTACGAGCAGTACTTC.

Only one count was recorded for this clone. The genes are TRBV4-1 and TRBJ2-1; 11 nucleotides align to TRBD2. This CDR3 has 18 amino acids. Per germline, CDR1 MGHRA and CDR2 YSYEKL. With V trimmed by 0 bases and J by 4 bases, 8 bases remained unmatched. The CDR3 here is CASSQDPSGTSGYNEQFF. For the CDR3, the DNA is TGCGCCAGCAGCCAAGACCCCTCCGGGACTAGCGGATACAATGAGCAGTTCTTC.

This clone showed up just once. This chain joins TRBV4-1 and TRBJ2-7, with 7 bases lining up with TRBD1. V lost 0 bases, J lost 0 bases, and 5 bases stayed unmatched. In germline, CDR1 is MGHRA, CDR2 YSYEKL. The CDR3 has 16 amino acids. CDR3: CASSQDSRGNSYEQYF. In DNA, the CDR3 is TGCGCCAGCAGCCAAGACTCCAGGGGGAACTCCTACGAGCAGTACTTC.

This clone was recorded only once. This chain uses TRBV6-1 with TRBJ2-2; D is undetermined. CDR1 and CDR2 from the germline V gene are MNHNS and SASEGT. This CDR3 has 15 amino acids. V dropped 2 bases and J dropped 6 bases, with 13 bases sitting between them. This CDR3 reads CASSELSKRSGELFF. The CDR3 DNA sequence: TGTGCCAGCAGTGAACTTAGTAAACGGTCCGGGGAGCTGTTTTTT.

The CDR3 region has the DNA TGTGCCAGCAGTCCTACAGGGGGCAATCAGCCCCAGCATTTT. This gives the protein CASSPTGGNQPQHF. The chain joins TRBV11-2 to TRBJ1-5; the match to TRBD1 covers 7 bases. The germline V gene has CDR1 SGHAT and CDR2 FQNNGV. The CDR3 runs to 14 residues. The J segment lost 2 bases and the V segment lost 6 bases, leaving 4 bases of the junction unmatched.

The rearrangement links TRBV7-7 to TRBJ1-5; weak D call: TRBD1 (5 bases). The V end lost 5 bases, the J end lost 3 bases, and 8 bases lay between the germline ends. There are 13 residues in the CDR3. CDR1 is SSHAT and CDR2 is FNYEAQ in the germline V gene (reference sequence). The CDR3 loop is CASSQGLNQPQHF. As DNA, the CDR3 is TGTGCCAGCAGCCAGGGACTCAATCAGCCCCAGCATTTT.

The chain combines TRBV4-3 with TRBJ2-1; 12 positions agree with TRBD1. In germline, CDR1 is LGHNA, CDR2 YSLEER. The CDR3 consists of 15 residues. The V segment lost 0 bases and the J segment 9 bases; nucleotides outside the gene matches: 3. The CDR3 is CASSQEGQGAPEQFF. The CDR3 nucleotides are TGCGCCAGCAGCCAAGAGGGACAGGGGGCGCCTGAGCAGTTCTTC.

The CDR3 loop is CASSIDSNGYIQYF. CDR3 in DNA: TGTGCCAGTAGTATAGACTCCAACGGGTACATTCAGTACTTC. The rearrangement links TRBV19 to TRBJ2-4, with D hard to call. The CDR3 is made up of 14 amino acids. Germline V gene lookup returns CDR1 LNHDA and CDR2 SQIVND (reference sequence). With 0 bases removed from V and 8 bases from J, the gap between germline ends came to 11 bases.

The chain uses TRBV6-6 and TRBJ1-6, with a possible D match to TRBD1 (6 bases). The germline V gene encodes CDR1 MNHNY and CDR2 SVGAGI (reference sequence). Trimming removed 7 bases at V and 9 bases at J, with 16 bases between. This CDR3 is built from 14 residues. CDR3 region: CASTQGRNGSPLHF. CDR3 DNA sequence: TGTGCCAGCACCCAGGGGCGGAACGGTTCACCCCTCCACTTT.

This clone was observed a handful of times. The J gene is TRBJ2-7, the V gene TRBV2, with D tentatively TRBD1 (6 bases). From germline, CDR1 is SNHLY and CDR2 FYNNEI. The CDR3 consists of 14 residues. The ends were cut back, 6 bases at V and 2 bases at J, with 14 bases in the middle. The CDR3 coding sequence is TGTGCCAGCAGGCCCCGGGACATCGCCTACGAGCAGTACTTC. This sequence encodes CASRPRDIAYEQYF.

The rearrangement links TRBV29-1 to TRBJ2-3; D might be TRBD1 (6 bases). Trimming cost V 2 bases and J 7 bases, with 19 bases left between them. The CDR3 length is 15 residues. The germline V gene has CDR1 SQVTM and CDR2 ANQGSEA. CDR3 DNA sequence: TGCAGCGTTGAACGCGAGGGGGAGAGGGTGTATACGCAGTATTTT. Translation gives CSVEREGERVYTQYF.